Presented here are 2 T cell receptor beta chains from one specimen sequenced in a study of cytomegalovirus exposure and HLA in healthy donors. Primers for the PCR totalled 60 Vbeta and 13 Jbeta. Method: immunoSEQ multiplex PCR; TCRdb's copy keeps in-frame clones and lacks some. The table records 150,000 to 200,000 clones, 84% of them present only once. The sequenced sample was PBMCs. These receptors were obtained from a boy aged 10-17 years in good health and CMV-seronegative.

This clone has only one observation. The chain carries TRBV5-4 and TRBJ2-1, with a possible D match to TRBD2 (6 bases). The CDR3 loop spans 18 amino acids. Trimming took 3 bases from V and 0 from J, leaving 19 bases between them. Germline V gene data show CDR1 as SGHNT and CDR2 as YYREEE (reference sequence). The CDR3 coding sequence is TGTGCCAGCAGCTGGCGGGGCGGGGCCCTAAGCTCCTACAATGAGCAGTTCTTC. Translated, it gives CASSWRGGALSSYNEQFF. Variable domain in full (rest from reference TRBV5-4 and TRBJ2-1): ETGVTQSPTHLIKTRGQQVTLRCSSQSGHNTVSWYQQALGQGPQFIFQYYREEENGRGNFPPRFSGLQFPNYSSELNVNALELDDSALYLCASSWRGGALSSYNEQFFGPGTRLTVL.

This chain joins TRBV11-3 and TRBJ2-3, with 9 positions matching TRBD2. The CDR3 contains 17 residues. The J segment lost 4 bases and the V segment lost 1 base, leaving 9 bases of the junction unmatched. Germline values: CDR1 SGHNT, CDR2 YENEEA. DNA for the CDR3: TGTGCCAGCAGCTTAGGGCGGGGGGGCCTGTATGCAGATACGCAGTATTTT. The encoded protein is CASSLGRGGLYADTQYF.